The rows below give T cell receptor beta chains drawn from one sample of a study of monozygotic twins with inflammatory bowel disease. TCRdb reprocessed the 5' RACE reads and reports one entry per CDR3 protein, with no DNA. The sample includes 140,000 to 150,000 distinct CDR3 sequences. The sequenced material came from blood. The receptor set was obtained from a human donor with ulcerative colitis or Crohn's disease, or a healthy co-twin of an affected twin (not recorded which). The CDR3 runs from the conserved cysteine through the conserved F or W. The order of the fields is J gene, CDR3 length, V gene, CDR3 protein.

TRBJ1-1	16	TRBV19	CASDGTGGAVNTEAFF
TRBJ2-7	12	TRBV18	CASSPPGDEQYF
TRBJ2-1	18	TRBV5-1	CASSPGYLRGRAKGEQFF
TRBJ2-1	16	TRBV27	CASSLYGRGSYNEQFF
TRBJ2-7	14	TRBV7-2	CASSLVVVSYEQYF
TRBJ1-1	16	TRBV7-6	CASSFGAGEMNTEAFF
TRBJ2-1	17	TRBV11-3	CASSLGLGGSLYNEQFF
TRBJ2-4	12	TRBV5-1	CASSLQGDIQYF
TRBJ2-7	14	TRBV27	CASTRTGGVDEQYF
TRBJ2-1	16	TRBV29-1	CSSRTSGSLSYNEQFF
TRBJ2-3	15	TRBV18	CASSPFREGTDTQYF
TRBJ1-1	14	TRBV19	CASIRTGFENEAFF
TRBJ2-1	17	TRBV9	CASSHFGASGLYNEQFF
TRBJ2-1	16	TRBV6-5	CASSYSNSGRYNEQFF
TRBJ2-2	15	TRBV4-1	CASSPLAGGLGELFF
TRBJ1-1	12	TRBV25-1	CASSIGYTEAFF
TRBJ1-6	16	TRBV3-1	CASSQTRQGSNSPLHF
TRBJ1-5	12	TRBV20-1	CSAGVGNQPQHF
TRBJ2-5	13	TRBV11-2	CASRADYTANVAF
TRBJ2-1	16	TRBV4-1	CASSRLSGRGYNEQFF
TRBJ2-7	15	TRBV5-1	CASSLVTGTPYEQYF
TRBJ2-3	17	TRBV3-1	CASSRRTSGMVTDTQYF